The 14 T cell receptor beta chains in this list originate from one sample, sequenced in a study of blood T cells in healthy people across ages. A second PCR, run for about 7 to 11 cycles, used a sample-barcoded 5' primer plus a J-beta primer mix. TCRdb re-called the 5' RACE reads through MiXCR, storing one row per CDR3 protein. The data hold hundreds of thousands of distinct CDR3 sequences, with around 32% observed a single time. Sequencing input: blood. The source is a woman aged 80 or over in good health.

This clonotype appeared many times. This chain links TRBV10-3 with TRBJ2-3; maybe TRBD2 (7 bases). Germline loops: CDR1 ENHRY, CDR2 SYGVKD. Trimming removed 6 bases from V and 1 base from J, with 14 bases in between. The CDR3 sequence is 15 residues long. The CDR3: CAISPRGGGTDTQYF. CDR3 nucleotide sequence: TGTGCCATCAGCCCTAGGGGGGGGGGCACAGATACGCAGTATTTT.

This clonotype was recorded at least ten times. V usage is TRBV6-1 and J usage is TRBJ2-5; D is tentatively TRBD1 or TRBD2 (6 bases each). The V end lost 2 bases, the J end lost 1 base, and 11 bases lay between the germline ends. The CDR3 has 15 amino acids. Germline CDR1 is MNHNS and CDR2 is SASEGT. CDR3 protein: CASSENRGPQETQYF. The CDR3 DNA reads TGTGCCAGCAGTGAAAACCGGGGGCCCCAAGAGACCCAGTACTTC.

This clonotype was found many times. This sequence joins TRBV5-1 and TRBJ2-7; perhaps TRBD2 as D (6 bases). V was trimmed by 3 bases and J by 3 bases, leaving 16 bases between them. This CDR3 is 15 amino acids long. Germline V lookup: CDR1 SGHRS, CDR2 YFSETQ. CDR3 coding DNA: TGCGCCAGCAGCTGGGGGGACGGACGAAACTACGAGCAGTACTTC. Its translation: CASSWGDGRNYEQYF.

This chain links TRBV7-8 with TRBJ2-7, with D possibly matching TRBD2 (6 bases). CDR1 and CDR2 (germline): SGHVS, FQNEAQ. Trimming shortened V by 8 bases and J by 7 bases, and 33 bases separated the two germline ends. The CDR3 totals 18 residues. As DNA, the CDR3 is TGTGCCAGCGTCCTCCGGGACTCTCTCTCCTTAAATCACAATGAGCAGTACTTC. Its protein product is CASVLRDSLSLNHNEQYF.

The V gene is TRBV4-1, the J gene TRBJ1-2; the D is unclear. V lost 4 bases to trimming and J lost 4 bases, with 10 bases between them. In germline, CDR1 is MGHRA, CDR2 YSYEKL. This CDR3 contains 13 residues. CDR3 in DNA: TGCGCCAGCAGCCTCGGACGGTGCTATGGCTACACCTTC. Translation gives CASSLGRCYGYTF.

Of note for this clonotype: A much larger clone differs from this one at a single base, so this may be a read error. The rearrangement links TRBV5-1 to TRBJ2-7, with no clear D. Per germline, CDR1 SGHRS and CDR2 YFSETQ. The CDR3 is 14 residues long. V was cut by 5 bases and J by 7 bases, with 19 bases left in between. The DNA for the CDR3 is TGCGCCAGCAGACCGCGAAGCTCCTACAATGAGCAGTACTTC. It yields the protein CASRPRSSYNEQYF. The full variable domain, in which reference TRBV5-1 and TRBJ2-7 provide the parts outside the CDR3, is KAGVTQTPRYLIKTRGQQVTLSCSPISGHRSVSWYQQTPGQGLQFLFEYFSETQRNKGNFPGRFSGRQFSNSRSEMNVSTLELGDSALYLCASRPRSSYNEQYFGPGTRLTVT.

This clonotype has a count of ten or more. The rearrangement links TRBV20-1 to TRBJ1-5; TRBD1 matches at 10 bases. With V trimmed by 1 base and J by 5 bases, 2 bases remained unmatched. The germline CDR1 and CDR2 sequences are DFQATT and SNEGSKA (reference sequence). CDR3 length: 14 residues. The CDR3: CSARGTGGYQPQHF. The CDR3, as DNA: TGCAGTGCTAGAGGGACAGGGGGATATCAGCCCCAGCATTTT.

The chain has TRBV7-3 and TRBJ2-2, with D perhaps assigned TRBD1 or TRBD2 (5 bases each). V lost 5 bases and J 1 base, leaving 11 bases between the germline ends. The CDR3 is made up of 15 amino acids. Germline CDR1 is SGHTA and CDR2 is FQGTGA. CDR3 residues: CASSRLGENTGELFF. DNA of the CDR3: TGTGCCAGCAGCCGGCTGGGGGAGAACACCGGGGAGCTGTTTTTT.

There are many counts of this clonotype. This could be a read error, since a much larger clone is one nucleotide away. The chain joins TRBV6-5 to TRBJ2-6; 12 positions agree with TRBD2. The CDR3 extends over 18 amino acids. Germline V CDR1 and CDR2: MNHEY, SVGAGI. CDR3 in DNA: TGTGCCAGCAGTTACCGACTAGCGGGGGTACCTGGGGCCAACGTCCGGACTTTC. This codes for CASSYRLAGVPGANVRTF.

Many counts were recorded for this clonotype. V is TRBV7-2 and J is TRBJ2-1; possibly TRBD2 for D (5 bases). The CDR3 extends over 16 amino acids. Germline V gene lookup returns CDR1 SGHTA and CDR2 FQGNSA. Trimming took off 5 bases at V and 9 bases at J, with 23 bases between the two ends. DNA for the CDR3: TGTGCCAGCAGCCCGATCCTAGCTCTTTATTCGGGTGAGCAGTTCTTC. It translates to CASSPILALYSGEQFF.

This chain joins TRBV7-2 and TRBJ2-1; possibly TRBD2 for D (5 bases). Germline V lookup: CDR1 SGHTA, CDR2 FQGNSA. The CDR3 is 15 residues long. The V gene lost 3 bases and the J gene lost 6 bases, with 15 bases spanning the gap. The CDR3 sequence is CASSFLPGLLNEQFF. The CDR3 DNA follows: TGTGCCAGCAGCTTCTTACCGGGATTACTCAATGAGCAGTTCTTC. Complete variable domain (other parts from reference TRBV7-2 and TRBJ2-1): GAGVSQSPSNKVTEKGKDVELRCDPISGHTALYWYRQSLGQGLEFLIYFQGNSAPDKSGLPSDRFSAERTGGSVSTLTIQRTQQEDSAVYLCASSFLPGLLNEQFFGPGTRLTVL.

In its sample, this clonotype was seen many times. The CDR3 DNA reads as TGTGCCAGCAGCCCTAATAGGGGAACCTACGAGCAGTACTTC. Translated: CASSPNRGTYEQYF. The J gene is TRBJ2-7, the V gene TRBV7-2; weak D call: TRBD1 (5 bases). CDR3 size: 14 residues. V was shortened by 5 bases and J by 2 bases, with 13 bases between the two germline ends. Germline V gene sequence: CDR1 SGHTA, CDR2 FQGNSA.

V usage is TRBV20-1 and J usage is TRBJ2-1, with TRBD2 identical over 9 bases. The germline gives CDR1 DFQATT, CDR2 SNEGSKA (reference sequence). The CDR3 extends over 13 amino acids. The CDR3 DNA sequence: TGCAGCCGGCTAGCGGGGATATACAATGAGCAGTTCTTC. Amino acid sequence: CSRLAGIYNEQFF.

This clonotype showed up many times. The genes are TRBV6-6 and TRBJ1-2; D is uncertain. The CDR3 length is 11 residues. Per the germline V gene, CDR1 is MNHNY and CDR2 is SVGAGI (reference sequence). Trimming took off 5 bases at V and 7 bases at J, with 8 bases between the two ends. The CDR3 here is CASSHDPGYTF. CDR3 nucleotides: TGTGCCAGCAGTCACGACCCTGGCTACACCTTC.